The source of this T cell receptor (beta chain) is a study of beta chain features in type 1 diabetes. Concerning this clone itself: Its antigen is unknown. Its ends do not fully match the called genes, so a read error is possible.

The whole isolated RNA underwent reverse transcription, so sequencing captured expressed TCRB transcripts. The protocol was immunoSEQ multiplex PCR, while the TCRdb copy is restricted to in-frame clones and leaves out a portion. The sample holds approximately 260,000 clones, 20% seen once. The CDR3 is 11 residues long. The V gene's germline CDR1 is DFQATT and CDR2 SNEGSKA (reference sequence). Regarding the study as a whole: People with Type 1 diabetes carried modestly yet significantly shorter TCRB CDR3s in all four CD4+ subsets.

Sequenced: naive CD4+ T cells from blood. The TCR originated in a woman in her thirties or forties with type 1 diabetes. The chain carries TRBV20-1 and TRBJ2-1; 8 nucleotides align to TRBD2. The CDR3 loop reads CSASRGSGELF. The CDR3 nucleotides are TGCAGTGCTAGTAGGGGTAGCGGGGAGCTCTTC.